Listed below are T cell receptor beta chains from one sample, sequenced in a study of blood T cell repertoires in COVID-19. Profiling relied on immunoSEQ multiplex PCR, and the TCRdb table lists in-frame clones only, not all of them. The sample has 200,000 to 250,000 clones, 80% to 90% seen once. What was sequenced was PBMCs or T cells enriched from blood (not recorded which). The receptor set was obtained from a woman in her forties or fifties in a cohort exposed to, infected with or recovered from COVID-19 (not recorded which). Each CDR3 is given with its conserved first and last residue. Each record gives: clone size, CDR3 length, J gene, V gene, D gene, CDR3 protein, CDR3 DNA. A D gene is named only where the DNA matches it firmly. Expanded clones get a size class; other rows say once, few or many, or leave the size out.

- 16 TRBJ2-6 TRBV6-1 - CASSGRQSSGANVLTF TGTGCCAGCAGTGGGCGACAGTCCTCTGGGGCCAACGTCCTGACTTTC
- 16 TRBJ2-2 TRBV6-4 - CASSDNMNRDTGELFF TGTGCCAGCAGTGACAACATGAACAGAGACACCGGGGAGCTGTTTTTT
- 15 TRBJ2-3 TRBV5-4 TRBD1 CASSPDRGQPDTQYF TGTGCCAGCAGCCCGGACAGGGGGCAGCCAGATACGCAGTATTTT
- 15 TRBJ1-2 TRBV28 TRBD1 CASGLPGQGRYGYTF TGTGCCAGCGGCCTCCCGGGACAGGGTCGGTATGGCTACACCTTC
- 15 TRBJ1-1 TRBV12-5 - CASGLGGAPNTEAFF TGTGCTAGTGGTTTAGGTGGGGCGCCGAACACTGAAGCTTTCTTT
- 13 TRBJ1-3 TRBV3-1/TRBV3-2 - CASSPGAGNTIYF TGTGCCAGCAGCCCAGGGGCTGGAAACACCATATATTTT
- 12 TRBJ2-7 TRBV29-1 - CSVEQGSYEQYF TGCAGCGTTGAACAGGGCTCCTACGAGCAGTACTTC
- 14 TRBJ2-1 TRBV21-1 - CASSKPPGYNEQFF TGTGCCAGCAGCAAACCCCCCGGCTACAATGAGCAGTTCTTC
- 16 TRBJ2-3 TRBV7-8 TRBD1 CASRQPRTGSTDTQYF TGTGCCAGCAGACAACCCCGGACAGGGAGCACAGATACGCAGTATTTT
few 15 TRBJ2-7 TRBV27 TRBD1 CASSKGTGSFSEQYF TGTGCCAGCAGTAAAGGGACAGGGAGTTTCTCCGAGCAGTACTTC
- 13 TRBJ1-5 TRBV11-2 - CASSSDYAQPQHF TGTGCCAGCAGCTCCGATTATGCGCAGCCCCAGCATTTT
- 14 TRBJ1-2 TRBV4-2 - CASSQETGQKGYTF TGTGCCAGCAGCCAAGAGACAGGACAAAAGGGCTACACCTTC
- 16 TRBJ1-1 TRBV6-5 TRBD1 CASSYVQGGVNTEAFF TGTGCCAGCAGTTACGTACAGGGGGGCGTGAACACTGAAGCTTTCTTT
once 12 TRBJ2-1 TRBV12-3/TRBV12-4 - CASSLPSHEQFF TGTGCCAGCAGTTTACCCAGTCATGAGCAGTTCTTC
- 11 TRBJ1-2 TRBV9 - CASWGLPGYTF TGTGCCAGCTGGGGACTGCCTGGCTACACCTTC
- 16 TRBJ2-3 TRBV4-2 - CASSQEVVAYTDTQYF TGTGCCAGCAGCCAAGAAGTGGTGGCTTACACAGATACGCAGTATTTT
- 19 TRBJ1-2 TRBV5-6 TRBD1 CASSHPSPSTRRGNYGYTF TGTGCCAGCAGTCACCCAAGCCCATCGACCCGCAGGGGGAACTATGGCTACACCTTC
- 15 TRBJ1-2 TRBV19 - CASSILPTGYYGYTF TGTGCCAGTAGTATCCTCCCCACAGGGTACTATGGCTACACCTTC
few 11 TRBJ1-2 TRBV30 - CAWSTGGGYTF TGTGCCTGGAGTACGGGGGGAGGCTACACCTTC
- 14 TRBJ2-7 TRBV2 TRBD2 CASSVSGGPYEQYF TGTGCCAGCAGCGTTAGCGGGGGGCCCTACGAGCAGTACTTC
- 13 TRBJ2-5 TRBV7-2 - CASSSGWSETQYF TGTGCCAGCAGCTCCGGTTGGTCGGAGACCCAGTACTTC
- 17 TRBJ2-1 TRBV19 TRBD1 CASSHGQGLSSYNEQFF TGTGCCAGTAGCCACGGACAGGGTTTGAGCTCCTACAATGAGCAGTTCTTC
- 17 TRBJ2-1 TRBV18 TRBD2 CASSPPGLAGGPLEQFF TGTGCCAGCTCACCTCCGGGACTAGCGGGGGGGCCTCTCGAGCAGTTCTTC
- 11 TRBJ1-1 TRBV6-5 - CASRRDTEAFF TGTGCCAGCCGTCGCGACACTGAAGCTTTCTTT
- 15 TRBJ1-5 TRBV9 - CASSVSPDNNQPQHF TGTGCCAGCAGCGTCAGCCCGGACAACAATCAGCCCCAGCATTTT
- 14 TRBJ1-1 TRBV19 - CASSKGQMNTEAFF TGTGCCAGTAGTAAAGGACAAATGAACACTGAAGCTTTCTTT
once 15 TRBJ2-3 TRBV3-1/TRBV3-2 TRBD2 CASSQLAGDTDTQYF TGTGCCAGCAGCCAGCTAGCGGGGGACACAGATACGCAGTATTTT
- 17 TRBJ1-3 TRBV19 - CASRSRVRGGSGNTIYF TGTGCCAGTAGATCTCGTGTGCGCGGAGGCTCTGGAAACACCATATATTTT
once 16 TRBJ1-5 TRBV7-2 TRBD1 CASSFGQVFSNQPQHF TGTGCCAGCAGCTTCGGACAGGTCTTTAGCAATCAGCCCCAGCATTTT
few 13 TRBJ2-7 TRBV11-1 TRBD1 CASSHRGVYEQYF TGTGCCAGCAGTCACAGGGGGGTCTACGAGCAGTACTTC
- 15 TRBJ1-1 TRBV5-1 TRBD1 CASSLVGQGDTEAFF TGCGCCAGCAGCTTGGTAGGGCAGGGGGACACTGAAGCTTTCTTT
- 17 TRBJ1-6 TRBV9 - CASSPGLRGGIFSPLHF TGTGCCAGCAGCCCCGGTTTACGGGGGGGGATTTTCTCACCCCTCCACTTT
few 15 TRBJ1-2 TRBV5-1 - CASSLDAGGRYGYTF TGCGCCAGCAGCTTGGACGCCGGGGGGCGTTATGGCTACACCTTC
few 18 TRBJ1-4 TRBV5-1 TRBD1 CASSLGPTGRRSNEKLFF TGCGCCAGCAGCTTGGGTCCGACAGGGAGAAGGTCTAATGAAAAACTGTTTTTT
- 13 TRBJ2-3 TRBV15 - CASQARRTDTQYF TGTGCCTCGCAAGCGCGACGCACAGATACGCAGTATTTT
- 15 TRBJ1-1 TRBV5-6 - CASSLASGGNTEAFF TGTGCCAGCAGCTTGGCCTCGGGGGGGAACACTGAAGCTTTCTTT
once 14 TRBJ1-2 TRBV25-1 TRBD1 CASSDHRGLNGYTF TGTGCCAGCAGTGATCACAGGGGGCTCAATGGCTACACCTTC
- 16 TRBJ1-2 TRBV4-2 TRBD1 CASSQKGRDSSYGYTF TGTGCCAGCAGCCAAAAGGGCCGGGACAGTTCATATGGCTACACCTTC
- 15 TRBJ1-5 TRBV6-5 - CASSLSSYSNQPQHF TGTGCCAGCAGTTTATCATCCTATAGCAATCAGCCCCAGCATTTT
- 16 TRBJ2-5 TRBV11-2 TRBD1 CASSSPTGASMETQYF TGTGCCAGCAGCTCCCCGACAGGGGCCTCCATGGAGACCCAGTACTTC
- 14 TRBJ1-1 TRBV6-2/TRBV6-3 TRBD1 CASSYTGGVSEAFF TGTGCCAGCAGTTACACAGGGGGCGTCTCTGAAGCTTTCTTT
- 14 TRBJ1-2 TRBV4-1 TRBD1 CASSQPGQPYGYTF TGCGCCAGCAGCCAACCGGGACAGCCCTATGGCTACACCTTC
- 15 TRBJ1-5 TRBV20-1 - CSASIGQNHGRPQHF TGCAGTGCTAGTATTGGCCAAAACCACGGGAGGCCCCAGCATTTT
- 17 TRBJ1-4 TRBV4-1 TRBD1 CASSSWQTGATNEKLFF TGCGCCAGCAGTTCCTGGCAAACAGGGGCAACTAATGAAAAACTGTTTTTT
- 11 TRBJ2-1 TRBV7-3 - CASSRDNEQFF TGTGCCAGCAGCCGAGACAATGAGCAGTTCTTC
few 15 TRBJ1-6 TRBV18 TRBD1 CASSPGQGGNSPLHF TGTGCCAGCTCACCAGGGCAGGGGGGTAATTCACCCCTCCACTTT
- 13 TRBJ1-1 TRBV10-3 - CASEQAANTEAFF TGTGCCTCCGAACAGGCTGCGAACACTGAAGCTTTCTTT
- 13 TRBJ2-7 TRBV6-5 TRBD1 CASSYRGLDEQYF TGTGCCAGCAGTTATAGGGGGCTGGACGAGCAGTACTTC
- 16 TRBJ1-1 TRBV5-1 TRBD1 CASSLLPGTANTEAFF TGCGCCAGCAGCTTACTTCCCGGGACAGCGAACACTGAAGCTTTCTTT
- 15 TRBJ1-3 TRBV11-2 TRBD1 CASSSGTGMRNTIYF TGTGCCAGCAGCTCCGGGACAGGAATGCGAAACACCATATATTTT
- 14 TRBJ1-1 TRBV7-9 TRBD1 CASSLQGGNTEAFF TGTGCCAGCAGCTTACAGGGGGGGAACACTGAAGCTTTCTTT
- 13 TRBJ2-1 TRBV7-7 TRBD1 CASSPDRGNEQFF TGTGCTAGCAGCCCTGACAGGGGCAATGAGCAGTTCTTC